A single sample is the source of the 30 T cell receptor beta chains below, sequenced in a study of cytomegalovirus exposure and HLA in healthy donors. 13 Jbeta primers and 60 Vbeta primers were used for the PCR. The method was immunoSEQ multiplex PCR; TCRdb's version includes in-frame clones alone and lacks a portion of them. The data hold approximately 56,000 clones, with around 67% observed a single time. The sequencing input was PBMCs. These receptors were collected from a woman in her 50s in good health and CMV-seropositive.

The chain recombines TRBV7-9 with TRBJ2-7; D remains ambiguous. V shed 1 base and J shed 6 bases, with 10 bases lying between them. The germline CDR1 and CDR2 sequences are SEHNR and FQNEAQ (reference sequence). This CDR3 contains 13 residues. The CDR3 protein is CASSLVELGEQYF. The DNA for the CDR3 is TGTGCCAGCAGCTTAGTGGAGTTGGGCGAGCAGTACTTC.

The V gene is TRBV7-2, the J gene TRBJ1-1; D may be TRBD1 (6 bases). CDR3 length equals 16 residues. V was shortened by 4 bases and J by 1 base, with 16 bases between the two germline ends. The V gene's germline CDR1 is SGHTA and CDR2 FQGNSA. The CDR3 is CASSYQSGVGNTEAFF. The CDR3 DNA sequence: TGTGCCAGCAGCTACCAATCAGGGGTGGGGAACACTGAAGCTTTCTTT. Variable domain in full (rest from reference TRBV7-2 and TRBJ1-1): GAGVSQSPSNKVTEKGKDVELRCDPISGHTALYWYRQSLGQGLEFLIYFQGNSAPDKSGLPSDRFSAERTGGSVSTLTIQRTQQEDSAVYLCASSYQSGVGNTEAFFGQGTRLTVV.

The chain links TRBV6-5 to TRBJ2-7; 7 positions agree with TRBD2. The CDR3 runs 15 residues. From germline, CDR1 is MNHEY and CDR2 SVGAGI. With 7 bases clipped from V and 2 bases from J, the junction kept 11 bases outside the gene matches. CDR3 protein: CASTPGPSGPYEQYF. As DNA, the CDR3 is TGTGCCAGCACTCCAGGTCCTAGCGGCCCCTACGAGCAGTACTTC.

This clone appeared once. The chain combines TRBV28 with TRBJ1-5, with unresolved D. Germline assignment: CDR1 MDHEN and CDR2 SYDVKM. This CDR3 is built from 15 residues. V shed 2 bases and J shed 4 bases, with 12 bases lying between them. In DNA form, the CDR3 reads TGTGCCAGCAGTTTAGTCGGCAGGATTAATCAGCCCCAGCATTTT. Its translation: CASSLVGRINQPQHF.

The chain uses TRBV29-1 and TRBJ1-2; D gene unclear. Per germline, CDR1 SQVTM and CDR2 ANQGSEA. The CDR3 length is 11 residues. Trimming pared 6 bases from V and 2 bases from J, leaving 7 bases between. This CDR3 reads CSVRQNYGYTF. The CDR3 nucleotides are TGCAGCGTGAGACAAAACTATGGCTACACCTTC.

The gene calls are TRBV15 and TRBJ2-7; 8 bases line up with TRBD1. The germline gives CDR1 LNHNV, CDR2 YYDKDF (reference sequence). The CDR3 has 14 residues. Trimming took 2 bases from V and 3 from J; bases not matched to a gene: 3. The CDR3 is CATSRKTGGYEQYF. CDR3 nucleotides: TGTGCCACCAGCAGAAAAACAGGGGGCTACGAGCAGTACTTC.

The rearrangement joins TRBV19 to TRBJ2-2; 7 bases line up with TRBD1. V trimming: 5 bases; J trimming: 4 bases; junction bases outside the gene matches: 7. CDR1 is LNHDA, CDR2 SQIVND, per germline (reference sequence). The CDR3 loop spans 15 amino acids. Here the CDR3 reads CASSVDRDSTGELFF. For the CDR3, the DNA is TGTGCCAGTAGTGTCGACAGGGATTCCACCGGGGAGCTGTTTTTT.

The CDR3 here is CASSRDMHYSPLHF. CDR3 bases: TGTGCCAGCAGTCGGGACATGCACTATTCACCCCTCCACTTT. This rearrangement joins TRBV28 to TRBJ1-6, with a weak D call TRBD1 (6 bases). This CDR3 has 14 amino acids. CDR1 MDHEN and CDR2 SYDVKM come from the germline V gene. V was cut by 5 bases and J by 8 bases, with 13 bases left in between.

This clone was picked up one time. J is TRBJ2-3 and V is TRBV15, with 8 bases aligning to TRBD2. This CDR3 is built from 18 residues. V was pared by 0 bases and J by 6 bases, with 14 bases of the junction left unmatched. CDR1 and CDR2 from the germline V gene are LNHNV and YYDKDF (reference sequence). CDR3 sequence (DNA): TGTGCCACCAGCAGAGATGGGGGCGGACTAGCAATAGGGGATACGCAGTATTTT. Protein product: CATSRDGGGLAIGDTQYF.

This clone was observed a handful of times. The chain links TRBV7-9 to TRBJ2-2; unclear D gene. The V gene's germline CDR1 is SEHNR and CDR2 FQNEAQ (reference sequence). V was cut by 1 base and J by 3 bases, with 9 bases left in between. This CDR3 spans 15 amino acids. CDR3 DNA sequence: TGTGCCAGCAGCTTAGTTCGGCAGGACACCGGGGAGCTGTTTTTT. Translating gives CASSLVRQDTGELFF.

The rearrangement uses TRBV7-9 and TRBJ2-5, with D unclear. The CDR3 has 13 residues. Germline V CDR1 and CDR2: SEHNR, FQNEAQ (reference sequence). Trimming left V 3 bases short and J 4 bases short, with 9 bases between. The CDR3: CASSLTFAETQYF. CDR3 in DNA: TGTGCCAGCAGCTTGACTTTTGCAGAGACCCAGTACTTC.

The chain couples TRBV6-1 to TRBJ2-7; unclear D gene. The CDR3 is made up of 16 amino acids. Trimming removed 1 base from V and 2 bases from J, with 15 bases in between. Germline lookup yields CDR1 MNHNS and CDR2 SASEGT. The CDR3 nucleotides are TGTGCCAGCAGTGAAGAGGTAGCACCCCCAACCTACGAGCAGTACTTC. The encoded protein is CASSEEVAPPTYEQYF.

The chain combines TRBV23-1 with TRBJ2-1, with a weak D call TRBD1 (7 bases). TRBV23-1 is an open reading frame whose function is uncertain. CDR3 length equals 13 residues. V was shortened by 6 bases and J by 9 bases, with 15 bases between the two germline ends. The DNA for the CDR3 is TGCGCCAGCAGCCAAGACAGGGAGGTTGAGCAGTTCTTC. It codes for CASSQDREVEQFF.

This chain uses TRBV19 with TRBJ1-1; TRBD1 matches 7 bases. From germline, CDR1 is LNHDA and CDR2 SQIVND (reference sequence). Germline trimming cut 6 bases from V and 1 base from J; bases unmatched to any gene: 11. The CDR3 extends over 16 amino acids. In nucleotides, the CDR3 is TGTGCCAGTAGCCCAGGGGGGCACTCAGGGAACACTGAAGCTTTCTTT. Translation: CASSPGGHSGNTEAFF.

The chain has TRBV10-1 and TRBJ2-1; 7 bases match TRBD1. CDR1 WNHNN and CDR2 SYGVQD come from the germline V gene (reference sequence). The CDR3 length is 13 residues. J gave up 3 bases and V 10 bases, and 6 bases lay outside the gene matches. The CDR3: CANDRAIYNEQFF. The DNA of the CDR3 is TGCGCCAACGACAGGGCAATCTACAATGAGCAGTTCTTC.

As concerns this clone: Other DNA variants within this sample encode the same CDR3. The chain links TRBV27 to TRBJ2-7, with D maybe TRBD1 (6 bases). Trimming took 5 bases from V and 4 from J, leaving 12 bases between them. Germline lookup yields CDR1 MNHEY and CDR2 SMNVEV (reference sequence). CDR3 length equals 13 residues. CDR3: CASSNRDNYEQYF. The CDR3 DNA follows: TGTGCCAGCAGTAATCGGGACAATTACGAGCAGTACTTC.

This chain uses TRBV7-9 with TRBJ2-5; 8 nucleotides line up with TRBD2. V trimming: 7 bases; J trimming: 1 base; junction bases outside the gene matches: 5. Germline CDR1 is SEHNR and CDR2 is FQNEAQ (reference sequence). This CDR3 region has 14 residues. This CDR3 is CASIPTSGQETQYF. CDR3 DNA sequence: TGTGCCAGCATCCCAACTAGCGGCCAAGAGACCCAGTACTTC.

The CDR3 DNA reads TGTGCCAGTAGCGGATACGGGAGAATAGGCTACAATGAGCAGTTCTTC. It codes for CASSGYGRIGYNEQFF. The rearrangement uses TRBV19 and TRBJ2-1, with D perhaps TRBD2 (6 bases). Germline V CDR1 and CDR2: LNHDA, SQIVND (reference sequence). Trimming left V 6 bases short and J 3 bases short, with 18 bases between. The CDR3 runs to 16 residues. The entire variable domain, with the rest obtained from reference TRBV19 and TRBJ2-1, is as follows: DGGITQSPKYLFRKEGQNVTLSCEQNLNHDAMYWYRQDPGQGLRLIYYSQIVNDFQKGDIAEGYSVSREKKESFPLTVTSAQKNPTAFYLCASSGYGRIGYNEQFFGPGTRLTVL.

Here the CDR3 reads CASSSGLAGYGSYNEQFF. In DNA, the CDR3 is TGTGCCAGCAGCTCTGGACTAGCGGGCTACGGCTCCTACAATGAGCAGTTCTTC. The rearrangement joins TRBV5-6 to TRBJ2-1; 11 positions match TRBD2. The germline V gene has CDR1 SGHDT and CDR2 YYEEEE. The ends lost 3 bases at V and 0 bases at J; junction bases unmatched: 8. CDR3 length: 18 amino acids.

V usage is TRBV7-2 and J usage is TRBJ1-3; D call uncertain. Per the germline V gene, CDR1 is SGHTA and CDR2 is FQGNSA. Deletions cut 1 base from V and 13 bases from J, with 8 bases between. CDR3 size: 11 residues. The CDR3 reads CASSLGRLIYF. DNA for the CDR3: TGTGCCAGCAGCTTAGGCAGACTTATATATTTT.

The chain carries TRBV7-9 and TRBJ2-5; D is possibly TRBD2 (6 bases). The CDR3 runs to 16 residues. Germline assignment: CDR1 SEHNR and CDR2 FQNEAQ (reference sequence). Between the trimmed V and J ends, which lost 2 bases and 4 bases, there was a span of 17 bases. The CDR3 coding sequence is TGTGCCAGCAGCTTATCGATAAGGGAGGTGACAGAGACCCAGTACTTC. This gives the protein CASSLSIREVTETQYF.

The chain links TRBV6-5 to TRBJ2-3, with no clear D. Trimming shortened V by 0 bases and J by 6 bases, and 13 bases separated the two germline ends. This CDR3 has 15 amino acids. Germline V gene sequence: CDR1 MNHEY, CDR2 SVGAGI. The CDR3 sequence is CASSYSNPVMDTQYF. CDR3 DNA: TGTGCCAGCAGTTACTCAAATCCCGTTATGGATACGCAGTATTTT.

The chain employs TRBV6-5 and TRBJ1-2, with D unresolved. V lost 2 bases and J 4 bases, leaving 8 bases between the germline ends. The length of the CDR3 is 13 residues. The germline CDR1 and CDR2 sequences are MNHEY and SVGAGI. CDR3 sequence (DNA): TGTGCCAGCAGTTACGAGGCCCTCTATGGCTACACCTTC. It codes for CASSYEALYGYTF.

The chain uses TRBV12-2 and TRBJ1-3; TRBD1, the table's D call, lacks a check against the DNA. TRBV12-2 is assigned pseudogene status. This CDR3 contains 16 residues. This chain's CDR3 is CASRLDCGTGTNTIYF. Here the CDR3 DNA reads TGTGCAAGTCGCTTAGATTGCGGGACAGGGACCAACACCATATATTTT.

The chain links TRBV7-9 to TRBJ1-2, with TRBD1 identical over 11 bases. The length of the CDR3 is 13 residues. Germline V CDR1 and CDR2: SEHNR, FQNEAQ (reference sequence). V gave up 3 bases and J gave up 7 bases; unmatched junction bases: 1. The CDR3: CASSLGQGGGYTF. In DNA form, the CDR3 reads TGTGCCAGCAGCTTGGGACAGGGGGGTGGCTACACCTTC. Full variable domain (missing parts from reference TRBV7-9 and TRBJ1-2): DTGVSQNPRHKITKRGQNVTFRCDPISEHNRLYWYRQTLGQGPEFLTYFQNEAQLEKSRLLSDRFSAERPKGSFSTLEIQRTEQGDSAMYLCASSLGQGGGYTFGSGTRLTVV.

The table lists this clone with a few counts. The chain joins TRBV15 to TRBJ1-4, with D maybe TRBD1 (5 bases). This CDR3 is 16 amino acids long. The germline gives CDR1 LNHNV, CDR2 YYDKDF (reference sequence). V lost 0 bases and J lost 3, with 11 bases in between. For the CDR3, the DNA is TGTGCCACCAGCAGAGATCTGGGGGGGGCTAATGAAAAACTGTTTTTT. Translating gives CATSRDLGGANEKLFF. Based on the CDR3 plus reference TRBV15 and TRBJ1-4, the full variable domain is DAMVIQNPRYQVTQFGKPVTLSCSQTLNHNVMYWYQQKSSQAPKLLFHYYDKDFNNEADTPDNFQSRRPNTSFCFLDIRSPGLGDTAMYLCATSRDLGGANEKLFFGSGTQLSVL.

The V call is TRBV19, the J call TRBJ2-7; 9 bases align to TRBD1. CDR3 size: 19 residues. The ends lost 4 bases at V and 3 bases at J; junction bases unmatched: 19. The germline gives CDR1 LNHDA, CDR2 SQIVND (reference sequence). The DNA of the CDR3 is TGTGCCAGTAGTACCTCACTGTTGGGACAGGGCTCCCTTGTCTACGAGCAGTACTTC. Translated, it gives CASSTSLLGQGSLVYEQYF. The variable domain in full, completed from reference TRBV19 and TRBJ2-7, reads DGGITQSPKYLFRKEGQNVTLSCEQNLNHDAMYWYRQDPGQGLRLIYYSQIVNDFQKGDIAEGYSVSREKKESFPLTVTSAQKNPTAFYLCASSTSLLGQGSLVYEQYFGPGTRLTVT.

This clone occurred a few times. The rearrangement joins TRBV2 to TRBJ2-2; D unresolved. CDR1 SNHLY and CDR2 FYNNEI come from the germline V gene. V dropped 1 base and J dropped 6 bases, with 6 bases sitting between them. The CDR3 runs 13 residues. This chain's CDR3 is CASSEVRAGELFF. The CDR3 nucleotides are TGTGCCAGCAGTGAAGTCCGCGCCGGGGAGCTGTTTTTT.

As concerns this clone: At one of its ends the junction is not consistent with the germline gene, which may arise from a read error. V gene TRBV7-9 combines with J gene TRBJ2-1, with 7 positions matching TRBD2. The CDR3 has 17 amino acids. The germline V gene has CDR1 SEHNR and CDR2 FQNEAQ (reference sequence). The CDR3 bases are TGTGCCAGCAGCGTCCCCGACGGGGGGAGGGCCTATAATGAGCAGTTCTTC. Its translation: CASSVPDGGRAYNEQFF.

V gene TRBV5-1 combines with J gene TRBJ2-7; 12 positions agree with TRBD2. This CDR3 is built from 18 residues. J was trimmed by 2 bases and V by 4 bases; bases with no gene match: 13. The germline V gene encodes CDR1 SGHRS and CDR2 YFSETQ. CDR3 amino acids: CASSRAGLAGQVTYEQYF. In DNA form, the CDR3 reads TGCGCCAGCAGCCGAGCTGGACTAGCGGGACAAGTAACCTACGAGCAGTACTTC.